This paragraph covers one T cell receptor beta chain sequence. Antigen specificity is unknown. The sample originates from a study of cytomegalovirus exposure and HLA in healthy donors. Study as a whole: Earlier, almost 120 million unique TCR beta sequences were recovered from roughly 180 million T cells by an analysis. Genetic ancestry analysis placed approximately 79% of the roughly 400 donors that were genotyped in the Caucasian-associated cluster.

60 Vbeta and 13 Jbeta primers were used in PCR. Sequencing was performed with immunoSEQ multiplex PCR; in TCRdb, only in-frame clones are kept and a portion is missing. The sample has over 80,000 clones, roughly 70% seen once. Study-wide points: The investigators catalogued under 200 TCR beta chains as cytomegalovirus-associated.

The CDR3 extends over 16 amino acids. The junction had 9 bases not matched to a gene; V was cut back by 1 base and J by 3 bases. CDR1 is LGHNA, CDR2 YSLEER, per germline. The V call is TRBV4-3, the J call TRBJ2-7; TRBD2 matches at 7 bases. The sequence was collected from a man aged 35-49 years in good health and CMV-seronegative. Input material: PBMCs. The DNA of the CDR3 is TGCGCCAGCAGCCAAGCCGCCCGGGGGGAAGGCTACGAGCAGTACTTC. Amino acids: CASSQAARGEGYEQYF.